Listed here are 17 T cell receptor beta chains from one sample, sequenced in a study of shared clonotypes between healthy human individuals. Some clones are missing from TCRdb's copy, which holds only in-frame ones; the method was immunoSEQ multiplex PCR. This sample has roughly 680,000 clones, with roughly 72% found just once. The material sequenced was memory CD4+ T cells sorted from blood. Subset defined: CD45RA-negative fraction. Source of these receptors: a woman under 40 in good health.

This clone was seen just once. The chain has TRBV18 and TRBJ2-2; D call uncertain. CDR3 length: 16 amino acids. Germline V gene lookup returns CDR1 KGHSH and CDR2 LQKENI. V dropped 2 bases and J dropped 0 bases, with 10 bases sitting between them. The CDR3 DNA follows: TGTGCCAGCTCACCAATCGCGCAGACGAACACCGGGGAGCTGTTTTTT. This gives the protein CASSPIAQTNTGELFF. The variable domain in full, with the rest retrieved from reference TRBV18 and TRBJ2-2, is NAGVMQNPRHLVRRRGQEARLRCSPMKGHSHVYWYRQLPEEGLKFMVYLQKENIIDESGMPKERFSAEFPKEGPSILRIQQVVRGDSAAYFCASSPIAQTNTGELFFGEGSRLTVL.

In nucleotides, the CDR3 is TGTGCCAGCAGTTTATCTGCCCGGCATAGCTCTGGGGCCAACGTCCTGACTTTC. It translates to CASSLSARHSSGANVLTF. The chain couples TRBV28 to TRBJ2-6; no clear D. This CDR3 region has 18 residues. With 1 base removed from V and 0 bases from J, the gap between germline ends came to 13 bases. Per the germline V gene, CDR1 is MDHEN and CDR2 is SYDVKM.

V usage is TRBV28 and J usage is TRBJ2-1; 8 bases agree with TRBD2. The trim removed 1 base at V and 9 bases at J, leaving 8 bases unmatched. CDR1 and CDR2 from the germline V gene are MDHEN and SYDVKM. The CDR3 length is 15 residues. CDR3 nucleotide sequence: TGTGCCAGCAGTTTATCGTTTCGGGGGGGCGGTGAGCAGTTCTTC. This translates into CASSLSFRGGGEQFF.

Comments on this clone: It is unclear where the CDR3 begins or ends on the DNA, so no DNA is shown, and the CDR3 is as TCRdb lists it. CDR3 amino acids: CASSWGRGTAAYF. This chain uses TRBV5-6 with TRBJ2-5; the DNA was not used to check the table's D call, TRBD1. Germline V gene data show CDR1 as SGHDT and CDR2 as YYEEEE. The CDR3 is 13 residues long, ends included.

V usage is TRBV28 and J usage is TRBJ2-7; tentative D call: TRBD1 (5 bases). CDR3 size: 14 residues. Germline V gives CDR1 MDHEN, CDR2 SYDVKM. V lost 5 bases to trimming and J lost 2 bases, with 13 bases between them. CDR3 in amino acids: CASSRQGSAYEQYF. Here the CDR3 DNA reads TGTGCCAGCAGTCGGCAGGGTTCCGCCTACGAGCAGTACTTC.

This clone has only one observation. This chain uses TRBV2 with TRBJ2-7, with D possibly being TRBD2 (5 bases). The V and J ends lost 4 bases and 11 bases respectively, with 21 bases between them. This CDR3 has 14 amino acids. CDR1 and CDR2 from the germline V gene are SNHLY and FYNNEI. The CDR3 DNA reads as TGTGCCAGCAGTGGGGAGTTGTGGCTCCCGAATAAGTACTTC. This gives the protein CASSGELWLPNKYF.

The chain recombines TRBV28 with TRBJ2-4; 8 bases agree with TRBD2. Trimming took 3 bases from V and 0 from J; bases not matched to a gene: 1. The CDR3 runs to 15 residues. CDR1 and CDR2 (germline): MDHEN, SYDVKM. CDR3 amino acids: CASSLAGGAKNIQYF. The CDR3 region has the DNA TGTGCCAGCAGTTTGGCGGGAGGAGCCAAAAACATTCAGTACTTC. The full variable domain, completed using reference TRBV28 and TRBJ2-4, is DVKVTQSSRYLVKRTGEKVFLECVQDMDHENMFWYRQDPGLGLRLIYFSYDVKMKEKGDIPEGYSVSREKKERFSLILESASTNQTSMYLCASSLAGGAKNIQYFGAGTRLSVL.

V gene TRBV2 combines with J gene TRBJ2-2, with D possibly being TRBD1 (6 bases). This CDR3 region has 16 residues. Germline V gives CDR1 SNHLY, CDR2 FYNNEI. Trimming took off 6 bases at V and 2 bases at J, with 16 bases between the two ends. The DNA for the CDR3 is TGTGCCAGCAGCGACAAAGGGGGAACAAACACCGGGGAGCTGTTTTTT. It is translated as CASSDKGGTNTGELFF.

J is TRBJ2-2 and V is TRBV2; 7 nucleotides line up with TRBD1. The CDR3 runs to 14 residues. V trimming: 6 bases; J trimming: 2 bases; junction bases outside the gene matches: 3. The V gene's germline CDR1 is SNHLY and CDR2 FYNNEI. CDR3 sequence reads: CASRGQVNTGELFF. The CDR3 DNA is TGTGCCAGCAGAGGACAGGTCAACACCGGGGAGCTGTTTTTT.

The genes are TRBV15 and TRBJ2-3, with TRBD1 as a possible D gene (5 bases). Germline CDR1 and CDR2: LNHNV and YYDKDF (reference sequence). V was trimmed by 1 base and J by 4 bases, leaving 15 bases between them. CDR3 length: 16 residues. The DNA of the CDR3 is TGTGCCACCAGCAGAGTGGACAAGCCAGTCCCAGATACGCAGTATTTT. Protein product: CATSRVDKPVPDTQYF.

The chain links TRBV4-1 to TRBJ1-5, with a tentative D call TRBD1 (5 bases). CDR1 and CDR2 (germline): MGHRA, YSYEKL. There are 15 residues in the CDR3. Between the trimmed V and J ends, which lost 0 bases and 5 bases, there was a span of 11 bases. CDR3 loop: CASSQDSWDDQPQHF. CDR3 coding DNA: TGCGCCAGCAGCCAAGATTCGTGGGACGATCAGCCCCAGCATTTT.

The V and J genes are TRBV11-3 and TRBJ2-2; D may be TRBD2 (6 bases). This CDR3 contains 15 residues. Trimming removed 5 bases at V and 3 bases at J, with 13 bases between. CDR1 and CDR2 from the germline V gene are SGHNT and YENEEA. This CDR3 reads CASSRGNSDTGELFF. The CDR3 region has the DNA TGTGCCAGCAGCCGCGGGAATTCTGACACCGGGGAGCTGTTTTTT.

This clone was observed a few times. The chain joins TRBV20-1 to TRBJ2-7, with D perhaps matching TRBD2 (5 bases). The CDR3 extends over 10 amino acids. In germline, CDR1 is DFQATT, CDR2 SNEGSKA (reference sequence). The CDR3 loop is CKDCRPEQYF. CDR3 nucleotides: TGCAAGGACTGCCGACCCGAGCAGTACTTC.

Notes on this clone: Distinct nucleotide sequences in the sample also encode this CDR3. This chain connects TRBV7-9 to TRBJ2-7; no reliable D call. Germline V CDR1 and CDR2: SEHNR, FQNEAQ (reference sequence). Trimming removed 5 bases from V and 4 bases from J, with 15 bases in between. The CDR3 is made up of 14 amino acids. In DNA form, the CDR3 reads TGTGCCAGCAGCCCCGGTGGCAGATCTTACGAGCAGTACTTC. This gives the protein CASSPGGRSYEQYF.

This clone was counted ten times or more. Here the CDR3 reads CASSQELAVTGELFF. In DNA, the CDR3 is TGTGCCAGCAGCCAAGAACTAGCGGTAACCGGGGAGCTGTTTTTT. V and J are TRBV7-9 and TRBJ2-2; 8 bases match TRBD2. CDR3 length: 15 amino acids. The V and J ends lost 5 bases and 5 bases, in that order; junction bases with no gene match: 7. In germline, CDR1 is SEHNR, CDR2 FQNEAQ (reference sequence).

The CDR3 region is CASSLARGLYEQYF. In DNA form, the CDR3 reads TGTGCCAGCAGCTTAGCCAGGGGGCTCTACGAGCAGTACTTC. The J gene is TRBJ2-7, the V gene TRBV11-2, with 8 positions matching TRBD1. Losses at the gene ends were 1 base for V and 3 bases for J; bases not matched to a gene: 2. The germline V gene encodes CDR1 SGHAT and CDR2 FQNNGV. The CDR3 has 14 amino acids. The entire variable domain, with the rest obtained from reference TRBV11-2 and TRBJ2-7, is as follows: EAGVAQSPRYKIIEKRQSVAFWCNPISGHATLYWYQQILGQGPKLLIQFQNNGVVDDSQLPKDRFSAERLKGVDSTLKIQPAKLEDSAVYLCASSLARGLYEQYFGPGTRLTVT.

This clone was detected a few times. V is TRBV18 and J is TRBJ1-1; D remains ambiguous. The length of the CDR3 is 13 residues. Germline loops: CDR1 KGHSH, CDR2 LQKENI. Trimming left V 4 bases short and J 1 base short, with 7 bases between. The CDR3 sequence: CASSQEENTEAFF. The DNA of the CDR3 is TGTGCCAGCTCACAAGAGGAGAACACTGAAGCTTTCTTT.